One and the same sample provided the 19 T cell receptor beta chains below, sequenced in a study of early stage breast cancer tumors. TCRdb's copy holds only in-frame clones and misses some; the assay was immunoSEQ multiplex PCR. Of approximately 6,400 clones in the sample, around 78% were seen once. The source material was normal breast tissue next to the tumor. The receptor source for this set is a person aged 65 to 85 with breast cancer.

This rearrangement joins TRBV4-3 to TRBJ1-1, with TRBD1 as a possible D gene (5 bases). The CDR3 has 15 amino acids. CDR1 and CDR2 from the germline V gene are LGHNA and YSLEER. V gave up 4 bases and J gave up 1 base, with 13 bases separating them. CDR3 sequence: CASSPGGWANTEAFF. The CDR3 DNA follows: TGCGCCAGCAGCCCCGGGGGGTGGGCGAACACTGAAGCTTTCTTT.

This clone came up a few times. The chain combines TRBV10-2 with TRBJ2-3; 7 nucleotides agree with TRBD1. Germline lookup yields CDR1 WSHSY and CDR2 SAAADI. CDR3 length: 16 amino acids. Trimming took 4 bases from V and 4 from J; bases not matched to a gene: 11. Here the CDR3 DNA reads TGCGCCAGCAGTGTGTGGAACCGGGACAGCCCAGATACGCAGTATTTT. Translating gives CASSVWNRDSPDTQYF.

In DNA form, the CDR3 reads TGTGCCAGTAGTGCTACTAGCGGAAGCTCCTACGAGCAGTACTTC. It yields the protein CASSATSGSSYEQYF. The chain has TRBV19 and TRBJ2-7; 8 bases align to TRBD2. Germline values: CDR1 LNHDA, CDR2 SQIVND (reference sequence). The trim removed 5 bases at V and 0 bases at J, leaving 6 bases unmatched. The CDR3 contains 15 residues.

This chain uses TRBV19 with TRBJ1-1, with 8 bases lining up with TRBD1. Germline CDR1 reads LNHDA; CDR2 reads SQIVND (reference sequence). Trimming took 4 bases from V and 4 from J; bases not matched to a gene: 2. This CDR3 is 13 amino acids long. The DNA of the CDR3 is TGTGCCAGTAGTAAGGACAGGGTCACTGAAGCTTTCTTT. Encoded protein: CASSKDRVTEAFF.

CDR3 region: CASRRQGSSPLHF. Written as DNA, the CDR3 is TGTGCCAGCAGGCGACAGGGGAGTTCACCCCTCCACTTT. The chain uses TRBV7-6 and TRBJ1-6; 8 bases fit TRBD1. The CDR3 has 13 amino acids. V dropped 6 bases and J dropped 9; count of bases not matched to a gene: 4. CDR1 and CDR2 (germline): SGHVS, FNYEAQ.

This chain's CDR3 is CASSPPLQGSHTEAFF. Written as DNA, the CDR3 is TGTGCCAGCTCACCACCTCTACAGGGGAGTCACACTGAAGCTTTCTTT. This chain uses TRBV18 with TRBJ1-1, with 7 bases fitting TRBD1. The CDR3 totals 16 residues. Germline V CDR1 and CDR2: KGHSH, LQKENI. The J segment lost 3 bases and the V segment lost 0 bases, leaving 7 bases of the junction unmatched.

V and J are TRBV7-9 and TRBJ1-1, with TRBD1 identical over 7 bases. CDR3 size: 14 residues. Per the germline V gene, CDR1 is SEHNR and CDR2 is FQNEAQ (reference sequence). The V segment lost 5 bases and the J segment 2 bases; nucleotides outside the gene matches: 5. CDR3 in amino acids: CASSRTGANTEAFF. DNA for the CDR3: TGTGCCAGCAGCCGTACAGGGGCTAACACTGAAGCTTTCTTT.

The chain employs TRBV11-3 and TRBJ2-5; D is undetermined. CDR1 and CDR2 from the germline V gene are SGHNT and YENEEA. This CDR3 is built from 15 residues. Trimming left V 1 base short and J 3 bases short, with 12 bases between. CDR3 protein: CASSLGVSAEETQYF. The CDR3 bases are TGTGCCAGCAGCTTAGGAGTTAGTGCCGAAGAGACCCAGTACTTC.

The chain employs TRBV10-3 and TRBJ2-1; D is uncertain. Germline CDR1 ENHRY, CDR2 SYGVKD. The CDR3 runs to 17 residues. V gave up 0 bases and J gave up 3 bases, with 15 bases separating them. The CDR3 sequence is CAISESETQLSYNEQFF. The CDR3 bases are TGTGCCATCAGTGAGTCAGAGACCCAACTAAGCTACAATGAGCAGTTCTTC.

The chain recombines TRBV10-3 with TRBJ1-3; maybe TRBD1 (5 bases). Between the trimmed V and J ends, which lost 5 bases and 0 bases, there was a span of 11 bases. CDR1 and CDR2 (germline): ENHRY, SYGVKD. This CDR3 is 15 amino acids long. CDR3 nucleotide sequence: TGTGCCATCAGTCCTGCAGGGTTCTCTGGAAACACCATATATTTT. It translates to CAISPAGFSGNTIYF.

V and J are TRBV29-1 and TRBJ2-3, with D maybe TRBD1 (6 bases). CDR3 size: 12 residues. V dropped 6 bases and J dropped 3 bases, with 10 bases sitting between them. CDR1 is SQVTM, CDR2 ANQGSEA, per germline. In DNA, the CDR3 is TGCAGCGTCGCACAGGGAACAGATACGCAGTATTTT. It yields the protein CSVAQGTDTQYF.

The V and J genes are TRBV7-9 and TRBJ2-7; D gene unclear. Germline V gene data show CDR1 as SEHNR and CDR2 as FQNEAQ (reference sequence). This CDR3 region has 12 residues. The V gene lost 4 bases and the J gene lost 3 bases, with 7 bases spanning the gap. The CDR3 sequence is CASSSRYYEQYF. The CDR3, as DNA: TGTGCCAGCAGCTCCCGTTACTACGAGCAGTACTTC.

This clone was recorded a few times. The rearrangement joins TRBV29-1 to TRBJ2-1; no definite D call. V shed 1 base and J shed 0 bases, with 13 bases lying between them. Germline assignment: CDR1 SQVTM and CDR2 ANQGSEA. There are 16 residues in the CDR3. The CDR3 sequence is CSVEGPERISYNEQFF. The CDR3 bases are TGCAGCGTTGAAGGGCCTGAGCGTATCTCCTACAATGAGCAGTTCTTC.

V usage is TRBV6-5 and J usage is TRBJ2-1; tentatively, D is TRBD2 (6 bases). The germline V gene encodes CDR1 MNHEY and CDR2 SVGAGI. There are 15 residues in the CDR3. The V and J ends lost 4 bases and 9 bases respectively, with 19 bases between them. CDR3 coding DNA: TGTGCCAGCAGTTCCACACTAGCTTCACGGGCTGAGCAGTTCTTC. This codes for CASSSTLASRAEQFF.

This chain uses TRBV5-1 with TRBJ2-7; 7 bases match TRBD1. Losses at the gene ends were 2 bases for V and 3 bases for J; bases not matched to a gene: 5. Germline V gene lookup returns CDR1 SGHRS and CDR2 YFSETQ. The CDR3 sequence is 14 residues long. CDR3 region: CASSLGTAIYEQYF. The CDR3 DNA follows: TGCGCCAGCAGCTTAGGGACAGCTATCTACGAGCAGTACTTC.

The chain's CDR3 is CASKDSSTSYNEQFF. CDR3 DNA sequence: TGTGCCAGCAAGGACAGCAGTACGTCCTACAATGAGCAGTTCTTC. This chain connects TRBV18 to TRBJ2-1, with D perhaps TRBD1 (6 bases). CDR1 and CDR2 (germline): KGHSH, LQKENI. The CDR3 is made up of 15 amino acids. V shed 8 bases and J shed 1 base, with 15 bases lying between them. Together with reference TRBV18 and TRBJ2-1, the CDR3 gives the full variable domain: NAGVMQNPRHLVRRRGQEARLRCSPMKGHSHVYWYRQLPEEGLKFMVYLQKENIIDESGMPKERFSAEFPKEGPSILRIQQVVRGDSAAYFCASKDSSTSYNEQFFGPGTRLTVL.

This clone turned up a few times. V gene TRBV29-1 combines with J gene TRBJ1-2, with no clear D. CDR1 SQVTM and CDR2 ANQGSEA come from the germline V gene. The CDR3 runs to 13 residues. V was clipped by 3 bases and J by 7 bases, with 15 bases between them. CDR3 nucleotide sequence: TGCAGCGTTGAGCGGATCGGGTTTGTTGGCTACACCTTC. Its translation is CSVERIGFVGYTF.

This rearrangement joins TRBV27 to TRBJ1-3; D gene uncertain. The V end was cut by 6 bases, the J end by 2 bases, with 14 bases between. The CDR3 consists of 15 residues. From germline, CDR1 is MNHEY and CDR2 SMNVEV (reference sequence). The CDR3 nucleotides read TGTGCCAGCAGACAGTCTGGAGGGACTGGAAACACCATATATTTT. This encodes CASRQSGGTGNTIYF.

The V and J genes are TRBV5-1 and TRBJ2-2; 11 bases agree with TRBD1. The CDR3 spans 16 residues. The germline V gene has CDR1 SGHRS and CDR2 YFSETQ. V shed 9 bases, J shed 5 bases, and the junction held 12 bases outside the gene matches. The CDR3 spells CATSFGQGARTGELFF. CDR3 DNA sequence: TGCGCCACCTCCTTTGGACAGGGGGCGCGTACCGGGGAGCTGTTTTTT.